This TCR beta chain derives from a study of cytomegalovirus exposure and HLA in healthy donors. Overall study context: About 80 million unique TCRs from HLA-typed donors were held in an early data release. Study-level points and caveats: Presence/absence analyses supposed approximately even sequencing depth among donors.

Vbeta (60) and Jbeta (13) primers were used in the PCR. Here immunoSEQ multiplex PCR was the method, and the copy in TCRdb shows in-frame clones only, minus some. The data contain about 150,000 clones, roughly 77% of them singletons. Germline assignment: CDR1 MDHEN and CDR2 SYDVKM. CDR3 size: 15 residues. V shed 4 bases and J 2 bases; nucleotides not matched to a gene: 7. Remarks on this clone: Its antigen is unknown.

The receptor's source is a human donor in good health. Sequenced: PBMCs. The J gene is TRBJ2-7, the V gene TRBV28; the match to TRBD1 covers 8 bases. Written as DNA, the CDR3 is TGTGCCAGCAGTTCGCCGACAGGGGCGCCCTACGAGCAGTACTTC. This gives the protein CASSSPTGAPYEQYF. Full variable domain (rest looked up from reference TRBV28 and TRBJ2-7): DVKVTQSSRYLVKRTGEKVFLECVQDMDHENMFWYRQDPGLGLRLIYFSYDVKMKEKGDIPEGYSVSREKKERFSLILESASTNQTSMYLCASSSPTGAPYEQYFGPGTRLTVT.